This passage covers 21 T cell receptor beta chains from one sample sequenced in a study of control samples from healthy donors and cancer patients. Clones were read by immunoSEQ multiplex PCR, and TCRdb kept only the in-frame ones, dropping some. Among more than 95,000 clones listed, about 90% were seen once. Source material: blood. These receptors came from a man younger than 35 in good health.

This clone appeared a single time. V and J are TRBV6-4 and TRBJ2-1; D may be TRBD1 or TRBD2 (7 bases each). The CDR3 totals 13 residues. V dropped 3 bases and J dropped 11 bases, with 14 bases sitting between them. The V gene's germline CDR1 is MRHNA and CDR2 SNTAGT. CDR3 DNA sequence: TGTGCCAGCAGTGAGGGCAGGGGGGGGAAGCAGTTCTTC. It codes for CASSEGRGGKQFF.

This chain links TRBV30 with TRBJ2-1, with TRBD2 identical over 10 bases. The CDR3 consists of 15 residues. The V gene's germline CDR1 is GTSNPN and CDR2 SVGIG (reference sequence). V was clipped by 4 bases and J by 7 bases; unmatched bases: 10. The CDR3, as DNA: TGTGCCTGGATACCCAGCGGGAGGGCCTTAAATGAGCAGTTCTTC. Its translation: CAWIPSGRALNEQFF. Variable domain in full (rest from reference TRBV30 and TRBJ2-1): SQTIHQWPATLVQPVGSPLSLECTVEGTSNPNLYWYRQAAGRGLQLLFYSVGIGQISSEVPQNLSASRPQDRQFILSSKKLLLSDSGFYLCAWIPSGRALNEQFFGPGTRLTVL.

This chain joins TRBV7-2 and TRBJ2-7; D tentatively reads TRBD1 or TRBD2 (5 bases each). Looked up from germline, CDR1 is SGHTA and CDR2 is FQGNSA. The CDR3 spans 14 residues. The ends were cut back, 5 bases at V and 2 bases at J, with 13 bases in the middle. CDR3 nucleotide sequence: TGTGCCAGCAGCCCCACCCCGGGGCCCTACGAGCAGTACTTC. This codes for CASSPTPGPYEQYF.

This clone was detected only once. V gene TRBV27 combines with J gene TRBJ2-3; 14 bases map to TRBD2. Per the germline V gene, CDR1 is MNHEY and CDR2 is SMNVEV (reference sequence). There are 16 residues in the CDR3. Trimming cost V 5 bases and J 5 bases; bases outside gene matches: 6. The CDR3: CASSRGTSGRGDTQYF. The CDR3 nucleotides are TGTGCCAGCAGTCGTGGGACTAGCGGGAGAGGAGATACGCAGTATTTT.

In its sample, this clone was seen once. The chain couples TRBV5-1 to TRBJ1-1, with 11 bases that match TRBD1. The ends lost 4 bases at V and 5 bases at J; junction bases unmatched: 7. Germline V gene data show CDR1 as SGHRS and CDR2 as YFSETQ. The CDR3 has 15 residues. CDR3 residues: CASSPDRGRGTEAFF. Written as DNA, the CDR3 is TGCGCCAGCAGCCCGGACAGGGGGCGCGGAACTGAAGCTTTCTTT.

The chain recombines TRBV19 with TRBJ2-1; D not certain. CDR3 length: 17 residues. V lost 0 bases and J 1 base, leaving 13 bases between the germline ends. Germline-derived CDR1 and CDR2 are LNHDA and SQIVND (reference sequence). The DNA for the CDR3 is TGTGCCAGTAGTATAGATCAGACGCCGTGGTCCTACAATGAGCAGTTCTTC. This encodes CASSIDQTPWSYNEQFF.

The chain carries TRBV9 and TRBJ2-7, with D possibly called TRBD1 or TRBD2 (5 bases each). V was cut by 7 bases and J by 2 bases, with 10 bases left in between. The germline V gene encodes CDR1 SGDLS and CDR2 YYNGEE. CDR3 length: 12 amino acids. The CDR3 region is CASGQGPYEQYF. CDR3 DNA sequence: TGTGCCAGCGGCCAGGGACCCTACGAGCAGTACTTC.

The chain combines TRBV28 with TRBJ2-3, with 9 bases lining up with TRBD2. The CDR3 totals 15 residues. V was clipped by 10 bases and J by 2 bases; unmatched bases: 10. Germline CDR1 and CDR2: MDHEN and SYDVKM. CDR3 nucleotides: TGTGCCACGACACTAGCGGGCGTAGCCACAGATACGCAGTATTTT. Translation: CATTLAGVATDTQYF.

The chain couples TRBV19 to TRBJ2-2; D ambiguous. Trimming stripped 0 bases from V and 5 bases from J, with 7 bases between. This CDR3 is 14 amino acids long. Per the germline V gene, CDR1 is LNHDA and CDR2 is SQIVND (reference sequence). The CDR3 bases are TGTGCCAGTAGTATAGATCGGAGAACCGGGGAGCTGTTTTTT. Its protein product is CASSIDRRTGELFF.

This sequence joins TRBV5-1 and TRBJ2-1, with 7 bases matching TRBD1. This CDR3 contains 16 residues. The V gene's germline CDR1 is SGHRS and CDR2 YFSETQ. V dropped 3 bases and J dropped 5; count of bases not matched to a gene: 11. The CDR3 DNA follows: TGCGCCAGCAGCTGGGACAGCTCCAATTTTAACAATGAGCAGTTCTTC. Encoded protein: CASSWDSSNFNNEQFF.

The chain joins TRBV27 to TRBJ2-7, with 10 bases matching TRBD1. Germline CDR1 reads MNHEY; CDR2 reads SMNVEV (reference sequence). V shed 3 bases, J shed 0 bases, and the junction held 8 bases outside the gene matches. CDR3 length: 17 amino acids. Here the CDR3 reads CASSLRQGASTSYEQYF. The CDR3 bases are TGTGCCAGCAGTTTGAGACAGGGGGCTTCAACCTCCTACGAGCAGTACTTC.

The V and J genes are TRBV27 and TRBJ1-3, with 8 bases that match TRBD1. Per germline, CDR1 MNHEY and CDR2 SMNVEV (reference sequence). The CDR3 loop spans 15 amino acids. V shed 5 bases, J shed 4 bases, and the junction held 7 bases outside the gene matches. The CDR3 sequence: CASSIQGAGGNTIYF. In DNA, the CDR3 is TGTGCCAGCAGTATCCAGGGGGCAGGGGGAAACACCATATATTTT.

The J gene is TRBJ2-1, the V gene TRBV18; 7 positions match TRBD2. The CDR3 sequence is 14 residues long. Germline CDR1 KGHSH, CDR2 LQKENI. V dropped 8 bases and J dropped 5; count of bases not matched to a gene: 9. For the CDR3, the DNA is TGTGCCAGCGCGTCTAGCGGCCAAGACAATGAGCAGTTCTTC. This gives the protein CASASSGQDNEQFF.

The V gene is TRBV24-1, the J gene TRBJ2-7, with D possibly being TRBD2 (6 bases). This CDR3 region has 17 residues. The ends were cut back, 4 bases at V and 4 bases at J, with 22 bases in the middle. CDR1 is KGHDR and CDR2 is SFDVKD in the germline V gene. The CDR3 DNA follows: TGTGCCACCAGTGAACCAGGTTTGGGGGGTCCGGGATACGAGCAGTACTTC. This codes for CATSEPGLGGPGYEQYF.

The rearrangement uses TRBV19 and TRBJ1-1; no clear D. The CDR3 runs 11 residues. Germline V gene data show CDR1 as LNHDA and CDR2 as SQIVND (reference sequence). V was clipped by 3 bases and J by 6 bases, with 5 bases between them. The DNA for the CDR3 is TGTGCCAGTAGTATGGTCTCTGAAGCTTTCTTT. Translation gives CASSMVSEAFF. Together with reference TRBV19 and TRBJ1-1, the CDR3 gives the full variable domain: DGGITQSPKYLFRKEGQNVTLSCEQNLNHDAMYWYRQDPGQGLRLIYYSQIVNDFQKGDIAEGYSVSREKKESFPLTVTSAQKNPTAFYLCASSMVSEAFFGQGTRLTVV.

The chain combines TRBV10-3 with TRBJ2-1; 8 bases fit TRBD1. Unmatched junction bases numbered 6, after V lost 6 bases and J lost 2 bases. Germline loops: CDR1 ENHRY, CDR2 SYGVKD. CDR3 length equals 15 residues. As DNA, the CDR3 is TGTGCCATCAGCCTCAGGGGGCGAGCCTACAATGAGCAGTTCTTC. It codes for CAISLRGRAYNEQFF.

This rearrangement joins TRBV25-1 to TRBJ1-2; TRBD1 matches 10 bases. After removal of 2 bases from V and 4 bases from J, the junction contained 4 bases not matched to a gene. From germline, CDR1 is MGHDK and CDR2 SYGVNS. This CDR3 comprises 15 residues. This CDR3 is CASSEPGQGGYGYTF. The CDR3 DNA reads TGTGCCAGCAGTGAACCAGGACAGGGGGGCTATGGCTACACCTTC.

The J gene is TRBJ1-5, the V gene TRBV9; D not certain. Germline V CDR1 and CDR2: SGDLS, YYNGEE. Trimming removed 0 bases from V and 4 bases from J, with 11 bases in between. This CDR3 is built from 15 residues. The CDR3 loop reads CASSVGSGMNQPQHF. CDR3 sequence (DNA): TGTGCCAGCAGCGTAGGGTCAGGTATGAATCAGCCCCAGCATTTT.

The gene calls are TRBV7-9 and TRBJ1-1; D not resolved. Germline V gives CDR1 SEHNR, CDR2 FQNEAQ (reference sequence). V gave up 4 bases and J gave up 2 bases, with 14 bases separating them. This CDR3 has 15 amino acids. The DNA for the CDR3 is TGTGCCAGCAGCTCGGACGGATACACTAACACTGAAGCTTTCTTT. Translated: CASSSDGYTNTEAFF.

This clone has only one observation. Other DNA sequences from this sample encode an identical CDR3 as well. This sequence joins TRBV6-2 or TRBV6-3 and TRBJ1-2, with a weak D call TRBD1 (5 bases). Germline CDR1 is MNHEY and CDR2 is SVGEGT. The CDR3 runs 13 residues. V was pared by 6 bases and J by 6 bases, with 14 bases between. The CDR3 sequence: CASSRDGGNGYTF. DNA of the CDR3: TGTGCCAGCAGCCGGGACGGGGGGAATGGCTACACCTTC.

This chain links TRBV18 with TRBJ2-1; D may be TRBD1 or TRBD2 (6 bases each). The germline CDR1 and CDR2 sequences are KGHSH and LQKENI. V lost 3 bases and J lost 2, with 14 bases in between. CDR3 length: 16 residues. CDR3 sequence (DNA): TGTGCCAGCTCACCTGGGGGGCGGACCGCCTACAATGAGCAGTTCTTC. Its protein product is CASSPGGRTAYNEQFF.